This T cell receptor (beta chain) was found in a study of CD8 T cells in ankylosing spondylitis. General study findings and limits: Several of the motif variants were reported before in synovial fluid and blood from reactive arthritis. Roughly eight highly homologous variants made up a TCR beta motif that seemed to typify ankylosing spondylitis blood.

One entry per CDR3 protein, called by TCRdb with MiXCR from the 5' RACE reads. This sample has around 180,000 distinct CDR3 sequences, with 13% found just once. Germline CDR1 is LGHDT and CDR2 is YNNKEL (reference sequence). The CDR3 runs 14 residues. Trimming took 4 bases from V and 3 from J; bases not matched to a gene: 2. A word on this clonotype: Its antigen is not known.

The chain employs TRBV3-1 and TRBJ2-1; 8 bases are shared with TRBD1. The sequence came from a female donor with ankylosing spondylitis or in good health (not recorded which). The material sequenced was blood, either unsorted or a sorted T cell fraction (not recorded which). The CDR3 spells CASSLGQGYNEQFF. The CDR3 DNA reads as TGTGCCAGCAGCCTCGGACAGGGCTACAATGAGCAGTTCTTC.